This TCR beta chain emerged from a study of long-term antiretroviral therapy in people with HIV. The authors ran the immunoSEQ assay, v3.0, at survey level. Produced via immunoSEQ multiplex PCR; TCRdb's table is partial and in-frame only. The table lists roughly 30,000 clones, around 96% of them singletons. This CDR3 region has 18 residues. Trimming took off 3 bases at V and 7 bases at J, with 28 bases between the two ends. The germline V gene encodes CDR1 SGHRS and CDR2 YFSETQ. V usage is TRBV5-1 and J usage is TRBJ1-1, with D hard to call. This clonotype was obtained from a young man with HIV. The sequencing used unsorted PBMCs, collected approximately 6.3 years after starting antiretroviral therapy. This chain's CDR3 is CASSSTVRPRREDYEAFF. The CDR3 DNA reads TGCGCCAGCAGCTCAACCGTGAGACCCCGACGGGAAGATTATGAAGCTTTCTTT.